These T cell receptor beta chains were read from a single sample in a study of T and B cells in COVID-19 patients. One entry per CDR3 protein, called by TCRdb with MiXCR from the multiplex PCR reads. The sample shows over 10,000 distinct CDR3 sequences, 25% of them seen only once. Source material: blood. The receptors come from a human donor who had recovered from COVID-19. Each CDR3 is given with its conserved first and last residue. D genes are given only for firm matches.

TRBV19,-,TRBJ1-1,CASSIQAGAEAFF
TRBV6-1,-,TRBJ1-5,CASARAYSNQPQHF
TRBV6-1,TRBD2,TRBJ2-3,CASSGRGSDTQYF
TRBV20-1,TRBD2,TRBJ2-7,CSALTSGVYSYEQYF
TRBV18,TRBD1,TRBJ2-1,CASSLDRGKVNEQFF
TRBV20-1,TRBD1,TRBJ2-6,CSARGAGTGAGANVLTF
TRBV14,TRBD1,TRBJ2-7,CASSPVGQGAGEQYF
TRBV7-2,TRBD1,TRBJ1-4,CASSLATGGIPNEKLFF
TRBV7-2,-,TRBJ2-5,CASSLAGGAETQYF
TRBV6-1,-,TRBJ1-5,CASSENAGSSNQPQHF
TRBV11-1,TRBD1,TRBJ1-1,CASTLDRGIEAFF
TRBV24-1,-,TRBJ1-2,CATSDLAQDLTVRGYTF
TRBV13,-,TRBJ1-3,CASSFKGSPGNTIYF
TRBV20-1,TRBD1,TRBJ1-2,CSARDFEGQPYGYTF
TRBV12-3/TRBV12-4,-,TRBJ1-2,CASGPGAYGYTF
TRBV12-3/TRBV12-4,-,TRBJ1-2,CASSMGPGSGYTF
TRBV6-1,-,TRBJ1-1,CASSERLPLVNTEAFF
TRBV27,-,TRBJ2-2,CASSLFVENTGELFF
TRBV5-4,-,TRBJ2-1,CASSQDPGEQFF
TRBV11-2,-,TRBJ2-7,CASSSLTGPRYEQYF
TRBV6-5,-,TRBJ2-7,CASSYSRSSYEQYF
TRBV6-5,TRBD2,TRBJ2-2,CASSQRTSGRENTGELFF
TRBV5-5,-,TRBJ2-5,CASTTGPVQETQYF
TRBV12-3/TRBV12-4,-,TRBJ2-3,CASSLKGTPDTQYF
TRBV30,-,TRBJ2-3,CAWSAGWAGLRTDTQYF
TRBV5-4,-,TRBJ2-3,CASSLRGGTDTQYF
TRBV6-1,-,TRBJ1-1,CVSSTGMNTEAFF
TRBV29-1,TRBD2,TRBJ2-6,CSVVGLAGANVLTF
TRBV5-1,TRBD1,TRBJ2-7,CASSSLDRQGTEQYF
TRBV6-1,TRBD2,TRBJ2-3,CASSNSGGPPHTDTQYF
TRBV5-4,TRBD2,TRBJ2-7,CASSPRRGGFYEQYF
TRBV5-4,TRBD2,TRBJ2-2,CATQEFSGSYTGELFF
TRBV20-1,-,TRBJ2-4,CSAPHSINQEFDLAKNIQYF
TRBV5-6,TRBD2,TRBJ2-1,CASSLRLAPYHEQFF
TRBV7-2,TRBD2,TRBJ2-3,CASSFTSGIGDTQYF
TRBV15,-,TRBJ1-4,CATRETEKEKLFF
TRBV30,-,TRBJ1-2,CAWNSPGPGYTF
TRBV19,TRBD1,TRBJ1-1,CASSIGGGGPEAFF
TRBV5-6,-,TRBJ1-1,CASSPGLNLRYTEAFF
TRBV20-1,-,TRBJ1-1,CSAYRETSEAFF
TRBV18,TRBD1,TRBJ1-5,CASSPGQGANQPQHF
TRBV7-2,TRBD2,TRBJ2-7,CASSSPGGDEQYF